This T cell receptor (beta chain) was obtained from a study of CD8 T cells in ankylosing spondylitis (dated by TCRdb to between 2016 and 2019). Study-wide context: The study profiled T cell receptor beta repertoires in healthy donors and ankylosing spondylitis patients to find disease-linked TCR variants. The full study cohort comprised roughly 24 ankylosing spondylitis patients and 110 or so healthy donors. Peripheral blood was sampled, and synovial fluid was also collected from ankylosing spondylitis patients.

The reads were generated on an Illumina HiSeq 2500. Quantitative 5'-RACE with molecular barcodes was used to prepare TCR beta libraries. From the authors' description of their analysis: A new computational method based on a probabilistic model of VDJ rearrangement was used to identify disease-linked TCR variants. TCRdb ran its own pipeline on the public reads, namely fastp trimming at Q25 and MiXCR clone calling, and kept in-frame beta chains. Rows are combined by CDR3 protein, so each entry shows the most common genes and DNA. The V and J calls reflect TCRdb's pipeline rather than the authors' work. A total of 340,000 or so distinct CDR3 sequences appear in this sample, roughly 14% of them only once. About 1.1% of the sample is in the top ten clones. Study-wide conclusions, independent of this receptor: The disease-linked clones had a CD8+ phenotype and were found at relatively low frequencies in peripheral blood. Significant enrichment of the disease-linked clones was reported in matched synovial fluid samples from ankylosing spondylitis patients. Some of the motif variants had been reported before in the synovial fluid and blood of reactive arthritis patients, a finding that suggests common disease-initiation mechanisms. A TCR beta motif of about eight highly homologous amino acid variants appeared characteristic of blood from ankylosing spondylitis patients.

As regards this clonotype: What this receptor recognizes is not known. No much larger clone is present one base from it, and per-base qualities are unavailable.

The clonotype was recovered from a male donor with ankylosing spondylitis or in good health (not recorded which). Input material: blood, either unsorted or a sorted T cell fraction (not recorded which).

Here is the DNA: TGTGCCAGCTCACTCATACAGGGGGCTGAAGCTTTCTTT. Its coded protein is CASSLIQGAEAFF. The sequence joins TRBV18 to TRBJ1-1, with TRBD1 matching 8 junction bases. The germline V gene supplies CDR1 KGHSH and CDR2 LQKENI. Germline trimming: 4 bases from V, 6 bases from J; junction bases outside gene matches: 4. The CDR3 contains 13 residues, cysteine and phenylalanine counted. Kept here is only the CDR3 DNA, which spans 39 bases and is read in frame from base 1.